What follows are 8 T cell receptor beta chains derived from one specimen sequenced in a study of T-cell reconstitution after alpha-beta-depleted transplantation in children. Preparation of the TCRbeta library involved a method that used unique molecular identifiers. TCRdb recomputed calls from the PCR reads with MiXCR, one row per CDR3 protein. The table has about a million distinct CDR3 sequences, about 29% seen once; the top ten hold roughly 27%. The sequences come from PBMCs, mostly from graft donor cells, collected 360 days after TCRalphabeta/CD19-depleted stem cell transplant. Receptors were obtained from a boy younger than two who had a stem cell transplant for SCID, so the T cells may come from the graft donor.

This clonotype was recorded once. The chain has TRBV4-1 and TRBJ1-3; D ambiguous. V lost 1 base, J lost 1 base, and 8 bases lay in between. Looked up from germline, CDR1 is MGHRA and CDR2 is YSYEKL. There are 15 residues in the CDR3. CDR3 residues: CASSQASGSGNTIYF. The CDR3 region has the DNA TGCGCCAGCAGCCAAGCTTCAGGTTCTGGAAACACCATATATTTT.

This clonotype was recorded at least ten times. The chain uses TRBV7-2 and TRBJ2-7; D possibly corresponds to TRBD2 (5 bases). The V gene's germline CDR1 is SGHTA and CDR2 FQGNSA. The length of the CDR3 is 15 residues. The V end lost 2 bases, the J end lost 3 bases, and 14 bases lay between the germline ends. The CDR3 spells CASSLTEGSFYEQYF. DNA of the CDR3: TGTGCCAGCAGCTTAACCGAGGGCTCTTTCTACGAGCAGTACTTC.

This rearrangement joins TRBV4-1 to TRBJ1-4, with 11 bases aligning to TRBD1. The CDR3 is 15 amino acids. Per germline, CDR1 MGHRA and CDR2 YSYEKL. V was pared by 4 bases and J by 11 bases, with 9 bases of the junction left unmatched. The CDR3 region has the DNA TGCGCCAGCAGCCCGGACAGGGGGCGAACGGAGAAACTGTTTTTT. Translated: CASSPDRGRTEKLFF.

This clonotype has more than one count but fewer than ten. V gene TRBV20-1 combines with J gene TRBJ2-3; D may be TRBD1 or TRBD2 (5 bases each). Germline values: CDR1 DFQATT, CDR2 SNEGSKA (reference sequence). This CDR3 comprises 15 residues. Trimming shortened V by 4 bases and J by 1 base, and 15 bases separated the two germline ends. CDR3 residues: CSATGTATRTDTQYF. The CDR3 DNA reads TGCAGTGCTACTGGGACGGCCACTCGCACAGATACGCAGTATTTT.

This chain links TRBV4-1 with TRBJ1-2; D ambiguous. The CDR3 consists of 15 residues. V was cut by 0 bases and J by 4 bases, with 12 bases left in between. CDR1 is MGHRA, CDR2 YSYEKL, per germline. The CDR3 protein is CASSQDMTPIYGYTF. The CDR3 region has the DNA TGCGCCAGCAGCCAAGACATGACGCCAATCTATGGCTACACCTTC.

This chain connects TRBV5-1 to TRBJ2-1; 8 bases agree with TRBD1. The CDR3 is 15 residues long. Germline CDR1 SGHRS, CDR2 YFSETQ. After removal of 1 base from V and 8 bases from J, the junction contained 8 bases not matched to a gene. The CDR3 reads CASSLSGQGVDEQFF. DNA of the CDR3: TGCGCCAGCAGCTTGTCCGGACAGGGCGTGGATGAGCAGTTCTTC.

This clonotype was found many times. The chain employs TRBV5-8 and TRBJ2-5, with D unresolved. This CDR3 spans 13 amino acids. Germline V lookup: CDR1 SGHTS, CDR2 YDEGEE. The ends were cut back, 7 bases at V and 2 bases at J, with 12 bases in the middle. DNA of the CDR3: TGTGCCAGCTCCCGGACGGATCAAGAGACCCAGTACTTC. Its protein product is CASSRTDQETQYF.

The rearrangement joins TRBV7-2 to TRBJ2-2; the D is unclear. The CDR3 is 15 amino acids. V was shortened by 3 bases and J by 2 bases, with 10 bases between the two germline ends. The germline gives CDR1 SGHTA, CDR2 FQGNSA. The CDR3 DNA reads TGTGCCAGCAGCTTTCGGGCGATAAACACCGGGGAGCTGTTTTTT. It is translated as CASSFRAINTGELFF.